This TCR beta chain comes out of a study of blood T cell repertoires in COVID-19 (dated by TCRdb to 2020 to 2021). For the wider study: Samples from collaborators originated in the United States, Italy and Spain and spanned both the acute and convalescent phases of COVID-19. Sample metadata almost always included a de-identified subject ID, COVID-19 status, age in years and sex. A freely available public database, intended as a resource for researchers studying the immune response to SARS-CoV-2, is where the repertoires were released. The prospective study material was composed of cDNA or gDNA derived from T cells, B-cell-depleted T cells, or PBMCs. Where available, HLA class I and class II types were taken from metadata supplied by the sample provider and were not determined by assay-based typing. Samples came from the ongoing ImmuneRACE study (first 160 participants) plus 1,254 subjects from 6 global collaborators. Deeply sampled blood TCRbeta repertoires from subjects exposed to, actively infected with, or recovered from COVID-19 were included in the dataset.

TCRbeta CDR3 regions were amplified from genomic DNA by means of the immunoSEQ Assay, a bias-controlled multiplex PCR. The authors processed their data as follows. Nucleated cell counts per sample were estimated from amplification of reference gene primers within the assay. To quantify the absolute abundance of each unique TCRbeta CDR3 rearrangement, sequence reads were collapsed and filtered. For each sample, productive Simpson clonality was calculated as the square root of Simpson's diversity index across productive rearrangements. TCRdb holds this immuneACCESS table with in-frame rearrangements only. Some clones are missing; in checked studies, unresolved V genes explain under half, and the rest has no known cause. V and J calls and clone size are those listed in that table; D and trimming were worked out from the DNA. A total of some 170,000 clones appear in this sample, about 83% of them only once. The ten largest clones add up to less than 9.5% of the sample.

Summary of the overall study and its limitations: The quantity of clinical and demographic metadata differed by source and by participant and was supplied without curation.

Concerning this clone: The target of this receptor is not known. Base qualities were left out, and no much larger clone turns up one base away.

The collaborating institutions used their own protocols to collect whole blood in K2EDTA tubes. For TCRbeta analysis, collaborators shipped samples as frozen whole blood, isolated PBMCs, or DNA extracted from either of those sample types. The germline V gene (reference sequence) sets CDR1 to MNHEY and CDR2 to SMNVEV. Its CDR3 holds 16 amino acids, cysteine through phenylalanine. The read is trimmed to its CDR3 DNA, 48 bases read in frame from base 1. Compared with germline, V lacks 6 bases and J lacks 8 bases; bases without a gene match: 12. The rearrangement combines TRBV27 with TRBJ2-1, with 11 central nucleotides matching TRBD1. The receptor comes from a man aged 55 to 70 with acute or convalescent COVID-19. The sequencing sample was made of peripheral blood. The nucleotides read TGTGCCAGCAGCCAAGAAACCGGGACAGGGGGTTATGAGCAGTTCTTC. It translates to CASSQETGTGGYEQFF.